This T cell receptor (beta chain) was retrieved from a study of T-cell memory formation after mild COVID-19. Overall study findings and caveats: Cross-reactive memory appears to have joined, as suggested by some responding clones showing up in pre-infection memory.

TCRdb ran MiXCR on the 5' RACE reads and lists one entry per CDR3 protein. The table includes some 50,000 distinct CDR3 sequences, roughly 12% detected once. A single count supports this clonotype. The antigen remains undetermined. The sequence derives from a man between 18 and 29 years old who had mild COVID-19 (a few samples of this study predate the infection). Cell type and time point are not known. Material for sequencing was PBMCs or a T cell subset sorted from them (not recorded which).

CDR3 in amino acids: CASSPGRDEQYF. The CDR3 DNA reads as TGTGCCAGCTCACCCGGGCGTGACGAGCAGTACTTC. The chain uses TRBV18 and TRBJ2-7; unclear D gene. The CDR3 loop spans 12 amino acids. The germline V and J ends were trimmed by 3 bases and 5 bases, with 8 bases remaining between them. Germline assignment: CDR1 KGHSH and CDR2 LQKENI.